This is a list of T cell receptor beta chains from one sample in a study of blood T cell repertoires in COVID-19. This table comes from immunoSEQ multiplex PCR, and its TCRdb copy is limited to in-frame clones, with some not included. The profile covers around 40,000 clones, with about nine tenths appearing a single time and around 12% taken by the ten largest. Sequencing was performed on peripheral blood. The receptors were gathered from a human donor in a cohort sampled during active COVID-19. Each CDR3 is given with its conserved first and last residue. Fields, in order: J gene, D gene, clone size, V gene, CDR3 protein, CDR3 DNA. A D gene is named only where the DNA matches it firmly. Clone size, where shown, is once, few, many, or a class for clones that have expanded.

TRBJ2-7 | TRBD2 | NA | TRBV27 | CASTQSAAGISYEQYF | TGTGCCAGCACCCAATCAGCAGCGGGAATTTCCTACGAGCAGTACTTC
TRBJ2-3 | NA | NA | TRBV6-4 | CASSDSTGPDTQYF | TGTGCCAGCAGTGACTCTACAGGCCCAGATACGCAGTATTTT
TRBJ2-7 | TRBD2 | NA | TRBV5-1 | CASSLVAVAGVSEQYF | TGCGCCAGCAGCTTGGTCGCGGTAGCGGGAGTCTCCGAGCAGTACTTC
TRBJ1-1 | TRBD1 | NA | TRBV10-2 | CASSEGQGNTEAFF | TGCGCCAGCAGTGAGGGACAGGGGAACACTGAAGCTTTCTTT
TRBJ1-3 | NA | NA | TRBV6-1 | CASSEAGLGNTIYF | TGTGCCAGCAGTGAAGCGGGCCTTGGAAACACCATATATTTT
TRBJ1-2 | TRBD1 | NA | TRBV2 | CASSVGGGDYGYTF | TGTGCCAGCAGTGTCGGAGGGGGCGACTATGGCTACACCTTC
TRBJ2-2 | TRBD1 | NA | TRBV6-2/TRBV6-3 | CASSYVTGGVTGELFF | TGTGCCAGCAGTTATGTTACAGGGGGCGTCACCGGGGAGCTGTTTTTT
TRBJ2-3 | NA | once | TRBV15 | CATSRLMRDTQYF | TGTGCCACCAGCAGACTCATGAGGGATACGCAGTATTTT
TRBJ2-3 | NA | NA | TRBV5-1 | CASRLTGSSDTQYF | TGCGCCAGCAGGTTAACGGGGTCCTCAGATACGCAGTATTTT
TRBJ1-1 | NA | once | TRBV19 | CASSTSGPEAFF | TGTGCCAGTAGTACCAGCGGACCTGAAGCTTTCTTT
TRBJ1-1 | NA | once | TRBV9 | CASSVTSRAEEGGAFF | TGTGCCAGCAGCGTCACCTCCCGGGCGGAAGAGGGTGGAGCTTTCTTT
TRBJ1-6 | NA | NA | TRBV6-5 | CASSYGGDNSPLHF | TGTGCCAGCAGTTACGGAGGGGATAATTCACCCCTCCACTTT
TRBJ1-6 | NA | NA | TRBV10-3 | CAITSGNSPLHF | TGTGCCATCACCTCAGGGAATTCACCCCTCCACTTT
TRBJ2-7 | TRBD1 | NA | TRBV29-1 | CSVVWDSRYEQYF | TGCAGCGTTGTATGGGACAGCCGCTACGAGCAGTACTTC
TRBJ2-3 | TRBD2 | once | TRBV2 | CASSAGLARVDTQYF | TGTGCCAGCAGTGCCGGACTAGCCAGGGTAGATACGCAGTATTTT
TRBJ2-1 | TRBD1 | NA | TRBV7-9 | CASSLAGQGISEQFF | TGTGCCAGCAGCTTAGCGGGACAGGGGATCAGTGAGCAGTTCTTC
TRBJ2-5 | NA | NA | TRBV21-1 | CASSPRLTGGRKTQYF | TGTGCCAGCAGCCCCCGTCTAACAGGGGGCCGGAAGACCCAGTACTTC
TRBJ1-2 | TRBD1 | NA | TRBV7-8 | CASSSPGTGGAQAF | TGTGCCAGCAGCTCACCCGGGACAGGGGGCGCCCAGGCCTTC
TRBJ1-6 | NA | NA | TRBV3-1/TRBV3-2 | CASSQGSGQGPTPLHF | TGTGCCAGCAGCCAAGGGTCCGGGCAGGGCCCCACACCCCTCCACTTT
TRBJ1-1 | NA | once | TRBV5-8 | CASSLAGVLNTEAFF | TGTGCCAGCAGCTTGGCGGGGGTCTTGAACACTGAAGCTTTCTTT
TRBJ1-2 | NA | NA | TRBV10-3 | CAISEREGPYGYTF | TGTGCCATCAGTGAAAGGGAGGGTCCCTATGGCTACACCTTC
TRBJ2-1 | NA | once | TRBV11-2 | CASSRRSPGLKKGQFF | TGTGCCAGCAGCCGACGCTCACCGGGACTCAAAAAGGGGCAGTTCTTC
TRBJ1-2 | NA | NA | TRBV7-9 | CASSTWSRGLGSYTF | TGTGCCAGCAGCACGTGGTCCCGGGGATTAGGAAGCTACACCTTC
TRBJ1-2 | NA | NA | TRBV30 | CAWIPGSVPYGYTF | TGTGCCTGGATCCCAGGGTCGGTGCCTTATGGGTACACCTTC
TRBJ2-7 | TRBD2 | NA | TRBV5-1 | CASSATYTSGGAYEQYF | TGCGCCAGCAGCGCGACCTATACTAGCGGGGGGGCCTACGAGCAGTACTTC
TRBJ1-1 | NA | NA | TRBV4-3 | CASSQDALEGVEAFF | TGCGCCAGCAGCCAAGACGCATTGGAGGGAGTTGAAGCTTTCTTT
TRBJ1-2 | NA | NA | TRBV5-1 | CASSIEGGVYGYTF | TGCGCCAGCAGCATCGAGGGAGGGGTCTATGGCTACACCTTC
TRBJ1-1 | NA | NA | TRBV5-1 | CASSYTENTEAFF | TGCGCCAGCAGCTATACTGAAAACACTGAAGCTTTCTTT
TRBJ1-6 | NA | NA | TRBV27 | CASKAAEYNSPLHF | TGTGCCAGCAAAGCGGCAGAATATAATTCACCCCTCCACTTT
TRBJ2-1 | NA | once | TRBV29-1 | CSVGLTYNEQFF | TGCAGCGTAGGACTCACCTACAATGAGCAGTTCTTC
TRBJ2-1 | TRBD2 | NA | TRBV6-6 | CASSRTGLAAYNEQFF | TGTGCCAGCAGTCGAACGGGACTAGCGGCCTACAATGAGCAGTTCTTC
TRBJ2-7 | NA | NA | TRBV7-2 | CASSLAGAREQYF | TGTGCCAGCAGCTTAGCGGGGGCGAGGGAGCAGTACTTC
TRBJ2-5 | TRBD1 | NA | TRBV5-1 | CASSLDGTGPGETQYF | TGCGCCAGCAGCTTGGATGGGACAGGGCCGGGGGAGACCCAGTACTTC
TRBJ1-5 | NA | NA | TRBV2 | CASSRQVSNQPQHF | TGTGCCAGCAGTCGACAGGTTAGCAATCAGCCCCAGCATTTT
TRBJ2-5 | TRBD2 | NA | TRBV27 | CASSSLAGGTRTQYF | TGTGCCAGCAGTTCGCTAGCGGGGGGTACCCGGACCCAGTACTTC
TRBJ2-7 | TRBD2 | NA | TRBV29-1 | CSVELASGESYEQYF | TGCAGCGTTGAATTGGCTAGCGGAGAATCCTACGAGCAGTACTTC
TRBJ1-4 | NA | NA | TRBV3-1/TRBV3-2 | CASRDINEKLFF | TGTGCCAGTAGGGACATTAATGAAAAACTGTTTTTT
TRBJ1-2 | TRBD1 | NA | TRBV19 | CASSLGTGIYGYTF | TGTGCCAGTAGTCTGGGGACAGGGATCTATGGCTACACCTTC
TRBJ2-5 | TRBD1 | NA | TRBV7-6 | CASSTRDRVKETQYF | TGTGCCAGCAGCACGCGGGACAGGGTCAAAGAGACCCAGTACTTC
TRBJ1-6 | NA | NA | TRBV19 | CASSIGAIYNSPLHF | TGTGCCAGTAGTATTGGTGCGATTTATAATTCACCCCTCCACTTT